Following are 13 T cell receptor beta chains from one sample sequenced in a study of blood T cell repertoires in COVID-19. Measured with immunoSEQ multiplex PCR; TCRdb has only the in-frame clones, and not every one. Of over 250,000 clones listed, 88% were seen once; the top ten hold approximately 3.8%. What was sequenced was peripheral blood. The receptor set was obtained from a man in his sixties who had recovered from COVID-19.

This clone showed up just once. CDR3: CASSVREGEVTDTQYF. In DNA, the CDR3 is TGTGCCAGCAGCGTGAGGGAGGGGGAGGTGACAGATACGCAGTATTTT. The chain has TRBV9 and TRBJ2-3; maybe TRBD2 (7 bases). This CDR3 contains 16 residues. The germline CDR1 and CDR2 sequences are SGDLS and YYNGEE. Trimming left V 2 bases short and J 3 bases short, with 16 bases between.

This sequence joins TRBV18 and TRBJ2-6, with a weak D call TRBD1 (6 bases). V lost 5 bases and J lost 2, with 7 bases in between. This CDR3 contains 14 residues. Germline CDR1 and CDR2: KGHSH and LQKENI. Here the CDR3 reads CASSGGAGANVLTF. CDR3 coding DNA: TGTGCCAGCTCAGGGGGCGCTGGGGCCAACGTCCTGACTTTC.

This clone was observed a few times. This chain links TRBV2 with TRBJ2-6; 8 bases line up with TRBD1. With V trimmed by 4 bases and J by 9 bases, 5 bases remained unmatched. This CDR3 has 14 amino acids. Per the germline V gene, CDR1 is SNHLY and CDR2 is FYNNEI. CDR3 coding DNA: TGTGCCAGCAGTGGTAGACAGGGGCACAACGTCCTGACTTTC. It codes for CASSGRQGHNVLTF.

This chain joins TRBV5-1 and TRBJ2-1; TRBD1 matches at 9 bases. The V and J ends lost 6 bases and 7 bases, in that order; junction bases with no gene match: 8. The CDR3 has 14 amino acids. The germline V gene encodes CDR1 SGHRS and CDR2 YFSETQ. The CDR3 coding sequence is TGCGCCAGCACCTCAGGGACAGGGCAAAATGAGCAGTTCTTC. Translating gives CASTSGTGQNEQFF.

CDR3 sequence reads: CASSPLQGAGKTQYF. CDR3 DNA: TGTGCCAGCAGCCCCTTACAGGGGGCGGGGAAGACCCAGTACTTC. The chain carries TRBV5-4 and TRBJ2-5, with 9 bases aligning to TRBD1. Germline loops: CDR1 SGHNT, CDR2 YYREEE (reference sequence). CDR3 size: 15 residues. Losses at the gene ends were 4 bases for V and 6 bases for J; bases not matched to a gene: 10.

The chain combines TRBV9 with TRBJ2-2; 7 nucleotides agree with TRBD1. The CDR3 totals 13 residues. In germline, CDR1 is SGDLS, CDR2 YYNGEE. V shed 3 bases, J shed 7 bases, and the junction held 3 bases outside the gene matches. The CDR3 region has the DNA TGTGCCAGCAGCGGCCCAGGGGGCGGGGAGCTGTTTTTT. This sequence encodes CASSGPGGGELFF.

The J gene is TRBJ2-3, the V gene TRBV7-3, with D possibly being TRBD1 (6 bases). The CDR3 has 15 residues. V was cut by 3 bases and J by 2 bases, with 12 bases left in between. CDR1 and CDR2 from the germline V gene are SGHTA and FQGTGA. CDR3 nucleotide sequence: TGTGCCAGCAGCTTGGGACACTTCCCCACAGATACGCAGTATTTT. It translates to CASSLGHFPTDTQYF.

The chain combines TRBV5-6 with TRBJ2-7; weak D call: TRBD1 (6 bases). V gave up 3 bases and J gave up 0 bases, with 13 bases separating them. The CDR3 consists of 15 residues. Per germline, CDR1 SGHDT and CDR2 YYEEEE. This CDR3 reads CASSSRGFSSYEQYF. Written as DNA, the CDR3 is TGTGCCAGCAGCTCCAGGGGCTTTAGCTCCTACGAGCAGTACTTC.

V is TRBV5-8 and J is TRBJ2-2, with D uncertain. CDR3 size: 10 residues. Germline lookup yields CDR1 SGHTS and CDR2 YDEGEE. The germline V and J ends were trimmed by 9 bases and 8 bases, with 8 bases remaining between them. CDR3: CATLAGELFF. DNA of the CDR3: TGTGCCACCTTGGCAGGGGAGCTGTTTTTT.

This chain connects TRBV5-5 to TRBJ1-2, with D possibly being TRBD1 (6 bases). Germline lookup yields CDR1 SGHKS and CDR2 YYEKEE (reference sequence). The germline V and J ends were trimmed by 3 bases and 2 bases, with 14 bases remaining between them. This CDR3 is 15 amino acids long. CDR3: CASSSDRSENYGYTF. In DNA, the CDR3 is TGTGCCAGCAGCTCGGACAGATCGGAGAACTATGGCTACACCTTC.

The chain uses TRBV10-1 and TRBJ1-1; D is undetermined. Germline V gene lookup returns CDR1 WNHNN and CDR2 SYGVQD (reference sequence). V lost 6 bases, J lost 4 bases, and 12 bases lay in between. This CDR3 is 13 amino acids long. The CDR3 protein is CASRPTLSTEAFF. In nucleotides, the CDR3 is TGCGCCAGCAGGCCCACATTATCCACTGAAGCTTTCTTT.

This clone was counted only a few times. The rearrangement links TRBV4-2 to TRBJ1-2; perhaps TRBD1 as D (6 bases). Germline V gene lookup returns CDR1 LGHNA and CDR2 YNFKEQ. The V end was cut by 1 base, the J end by 6 bases, with 15 bases between. CDR3 length: 15 residues. The CDR3 DNA reads TGTGCCAGCAGCCAAGCCGAGTCGGGGGGCGATGGCTACACCTTC. Translating gives CASSQAESGGDGYTF.

The rearrangement uses TRBV11-2 and TRBJ2-7; tentatively, D is TRBD1 (6 bases). Germline assignment: CDR1 SGHAT and CDR2 FQNNGV. The length of the CDR3 is 14 residues. The germline V and J ends were trimmed by 6 bases and 2 bases, with 14 bases remaining between them. CDR3 nucleotides: TGTGCCAGCAGTTTTACCCAGGGGACCTACGAGCAGTACTTC. It specifies CASSFTQGTYEQYF. The full variable domain, completed using reference TRBV11-2 and TRBJ2-7, is EAGVAQSPRYKIIEKRQSVAFWCNPISGHATLYWYQQILGQGPKLLIQFQNNGVVDDSQLPKDRFSAERLKGVDSTLKIQPAKLEDSAVYLCASSFTQGTYEQYFGPGTRLTVT.